This T cell receptor (beta chain) was recovered during a study of blood T cell repertoires in COVID-19. The J segment lost 8 bases and the V segment lost 2 bases, leaving 7 bases of the junction unmatched. This CDR3 spans 15 amino acids. Germline loops: CDR1 LGHNA, CDR2 YNFKEQ. TCRdb's table, derived via immunoSEQ multiplex PCR, lists solely in-frame clones and lacks some. The sample comprises a few hundred thousand clones, 83% of which are singletons, and about 1.2% rests with the top ten. The sequencing input was peripheral blood. The receptor comes from a woman aged 45 to 65 with acute or convalescent COVID-19. The rearrangement joins TRBV4-2 to TRBJ1-4, with 8 bases lining up with TRBD1. CDR3 nucleotides: TGTGCCAGCAGCCAATCGTACAGGGGGGAGGAAAAACTGTTTTTT. It is translated as CASSQSYRGEEKLFF.